A selection of T cell receptor beta chains follows, all from one sample in a study of cytomegalovirus exposure and HLA in healthy donors. Clones were read by immunoSEQ multiplex PCR, and TCRdb kept only the in-frame ones, dropping some. This sample yields 130,000 to 150,000 clones, of which roughly 87% are seen a single time; roughly 4.8% belongs to the top ten. The source material was PBMCs. Receptors originate from a man younger than 30 in good health and CMV-seropositive. CDR3s leave out the opening cysteine and the closing phenylalanine or tryptophan. Fields, in order: V gene, CDR3 protein.

V: TRBV27; CDR3: ASTRGGRGGLHEQY
V: TRBV23-1; CDR3: ASSQQRIGKGYT
V: TRBV6-5; CDR3: ASWGTGKREKLF
V: TRBV19; CDR3: ASSIEERNYT
V: TRBV27; CDR3: ASSLLGSGSSYEQY
V: TRBV12-5; CDR3: ASGSQMNTEAF
V: TRBV7-9; CDR3: ASSLRGEAF
V: TRBV4-1; CDR3: ASSQQDMQPPYNEQF
V: TRBV10-1; CDR3: ASSEEYGSSRYEQY
V: TRBV6-4; CDR3: ASSDSGTSDTGELF
V: TRBV5-4; CDR3: ASSVPQGGEGYT
V: TRBV7-2; CDR3: ASSTRETQY
V: TRBV6-1; CDR3: ASSRNTGGTDTQY
V: TRBV10-1; CDR3: ASSESPGQGVLKANYGYT
V: TRBV5-4; CDR3: ASRGVPGGHQPQH
V: TRBV18; CDR3: ASSPGLAGDSSYEQY
V: TRBV6-5; CDR3: ASSPRGYSNQPQH
V: TRBV5-1; CDR3: ASSLPRTSGNNEQF
V: TRBV28; CDR3: ASTAAGRGNTEAF
V: TRBV28; CDR3: ASSKRTSGTDTQY
V: TRBV6-4; CDR3: ASSEESGGGVGLF
V: TRBV5-1; CDR3: ASSSTGTSGSGANVLT
V: TRBV9; CDR3: ASSVGTGGLKIETQY
V: TRBV10-1; CDR3: ASSPQGIGAEAF
V: TRBV5-1; CDR3: ASKEAGSYEQY
V: TRBV28; CDR3: ASSSSGEARNEQF
V: TRBV4-1; CDR3: ASSPPPDRAETYEQY
V: TRBV5-1; CDR3: ASSWTGGYNEQF
V: TRBV19; CDR3: ASTTGIGQFYGYT
V: TRBV15; CDR3: ATHQTGNKNTEAF
V: TRBV28; CDR3: ASSLYRADTQY
V: TRBV15; CDR3: ATSKATGGDTEAF